Detailed here is one TCR beta chain. Its cognate antigen is unknown. This CDR3 is 12 amino acids long. Germline values: CDR1 MNHEY, CDR2 SVGEGT. This sample was taken from a study of CXCR3-negative and CXCR3-positive naive CD8 T cells. Study-wide points: Naive CXCR3-positive and CXCR3-negative cells shared TRBV-TRBJ usage; memory cells diverged. Comparison of naive subsets found surface CD5 to be comparable, and TCR strength was inferred on the basis of TRB CDR3 properties. More hydrophobic TRB CDR3s occurred in CXCR3-positive than in CXCR3-negative naive cells.

The authors prepared UMI-labeled TRB cDNA libraries by 5' RACE. One entry per CDR3 protein, without DNA, is what TCRdb gives after re-calling the 5' RACE reads. Its listing shows tens of thousands of distinct CDR3 sequences. The sequenced sample was naive CXCR3+ CD8+ T cells from blood. The subset denotes: CD45RO-CCR7+CD27+CD95- naive CD8+ T cells expressing CXCR3 (TNR3+). The TCR comes from a human donor in good health. Some clones in this sample may be carry-over from other donors' samples. The chain carries TRBV6-2 or TRBV6-3 and TRBJ2-7; the D call from TCRdb, TRBD2, cannot be confirmed without DNA. This CDR3 is CASTGLSYEQYF.